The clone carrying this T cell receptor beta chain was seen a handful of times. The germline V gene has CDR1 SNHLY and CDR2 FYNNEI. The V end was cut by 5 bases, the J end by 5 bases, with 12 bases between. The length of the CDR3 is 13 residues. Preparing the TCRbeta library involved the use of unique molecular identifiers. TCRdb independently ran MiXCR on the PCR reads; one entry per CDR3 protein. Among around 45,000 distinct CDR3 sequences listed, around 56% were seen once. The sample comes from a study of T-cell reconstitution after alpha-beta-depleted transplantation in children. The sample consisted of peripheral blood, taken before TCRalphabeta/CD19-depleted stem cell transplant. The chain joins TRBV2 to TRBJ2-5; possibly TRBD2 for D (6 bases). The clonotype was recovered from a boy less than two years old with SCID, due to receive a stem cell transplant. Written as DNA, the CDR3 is TGTGCCAGCAGTACGGGGGTAGGGGAGACCCAGTACTTC. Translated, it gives CASSTGVGETQYF.